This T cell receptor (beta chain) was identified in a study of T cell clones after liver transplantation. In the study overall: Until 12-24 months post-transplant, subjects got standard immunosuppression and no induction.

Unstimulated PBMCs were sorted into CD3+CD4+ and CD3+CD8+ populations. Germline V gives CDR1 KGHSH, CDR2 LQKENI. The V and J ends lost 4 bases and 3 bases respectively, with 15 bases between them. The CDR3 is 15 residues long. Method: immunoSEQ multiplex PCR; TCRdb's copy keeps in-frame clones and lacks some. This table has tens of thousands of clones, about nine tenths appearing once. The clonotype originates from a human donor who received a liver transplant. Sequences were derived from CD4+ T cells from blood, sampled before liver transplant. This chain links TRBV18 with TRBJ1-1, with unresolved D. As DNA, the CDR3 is TGTGCCAGCTCACTTCATATGGGGAGGGACACTGAAGCTTTCTTT. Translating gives CASSLHMGRDTEAFF.